This TCR beta chain emerged from a study of blood T cell repertoires in COVID-19. This clone was observed a few times. CDR1 MGHRA and CDR2 YSYEKL come from the germline V gene. Between the trimmed V and J ends, which lost 4 bases and 7 bases, there was a span of 17 bases. The CDR3 runs 14 residues. Original processing methods: Amplification of reference gene primers was used by the study to estimate nucleated cell counts. TCRdb's copy holds only in-frame clones and misses some; the assay was immunoSEQ multiplex PCR. V and J calls and clone size are as listed in that table; D and trimming were resolved from the DNA. The table lists about 150,000 clones, about four fifths of them singletons, with 15% to 20% in the top ten.

The sequencing input was peripheral blood. The J gene is TRBJ2-7, the V gene TRBV4-1; possible D gene TRBD2, 7 bases. This TCR was recovered from a woman aged 70-85 years who had recovered from COVID-19. This chain's CDR3 is CASSLPGGPWEQYF. Written as DNA, the CDR3 is TGCGCCAGCAGCCTCCCGGGGGGCCCCTGGGAGCAGTACTTC.